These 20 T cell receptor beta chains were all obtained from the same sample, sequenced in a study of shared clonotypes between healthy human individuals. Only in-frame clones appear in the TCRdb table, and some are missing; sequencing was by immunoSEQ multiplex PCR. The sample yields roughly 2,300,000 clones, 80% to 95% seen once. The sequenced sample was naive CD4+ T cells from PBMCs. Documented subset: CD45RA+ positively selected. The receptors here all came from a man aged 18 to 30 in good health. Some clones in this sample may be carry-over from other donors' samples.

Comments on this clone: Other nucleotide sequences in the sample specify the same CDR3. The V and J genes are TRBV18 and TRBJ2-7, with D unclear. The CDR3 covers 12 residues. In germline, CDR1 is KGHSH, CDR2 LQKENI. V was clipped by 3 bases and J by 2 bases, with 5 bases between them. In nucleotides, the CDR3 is TGTGCCAGCTCACCTGGGACCTACGAGCAGTACTTC. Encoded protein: CASSPGTYEQYF.

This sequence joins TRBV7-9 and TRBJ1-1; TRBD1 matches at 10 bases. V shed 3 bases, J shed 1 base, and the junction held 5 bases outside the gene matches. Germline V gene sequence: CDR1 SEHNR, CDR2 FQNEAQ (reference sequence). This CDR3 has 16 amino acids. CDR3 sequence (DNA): TGTGCCAGCAGCTTCAGACAGGGGGCCGCGAACACTGAAGCTTTCTTT. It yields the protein CASSFRQGAANTEAFF.

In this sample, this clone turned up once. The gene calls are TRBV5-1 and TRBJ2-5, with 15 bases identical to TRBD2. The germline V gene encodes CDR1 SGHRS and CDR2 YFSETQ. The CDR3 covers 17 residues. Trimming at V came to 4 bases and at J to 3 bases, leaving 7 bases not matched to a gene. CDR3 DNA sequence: TGCGCCAGCAGCCTCGGACTAGCGGGAGGGTCAAAAGAGACCCAGTACTTC. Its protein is CASSLGLAGGSKETQYF.

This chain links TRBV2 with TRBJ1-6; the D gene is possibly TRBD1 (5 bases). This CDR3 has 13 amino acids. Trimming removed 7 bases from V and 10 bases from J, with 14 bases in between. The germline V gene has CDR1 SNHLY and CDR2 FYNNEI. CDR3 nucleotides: TGTGCCAGCAATCAGGGTTTCGGATCACCCCTCCACTTT. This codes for CASNQGFGSPLHF.

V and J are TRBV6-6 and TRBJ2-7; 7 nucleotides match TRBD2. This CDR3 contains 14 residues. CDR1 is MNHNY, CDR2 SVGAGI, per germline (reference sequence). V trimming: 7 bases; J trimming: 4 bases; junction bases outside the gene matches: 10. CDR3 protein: CASTTTAGRYEQYF. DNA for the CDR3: TGTGCCAGCACGACAACAGCGGGGCGGTACGAGCAGTACTTC.

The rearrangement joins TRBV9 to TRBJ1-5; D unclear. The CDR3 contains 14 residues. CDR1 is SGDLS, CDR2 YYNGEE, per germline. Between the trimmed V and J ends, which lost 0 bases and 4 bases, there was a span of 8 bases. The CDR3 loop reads CASSVDGRNQPQHF. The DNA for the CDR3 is TGTGCCAGCAGCGTAGACGGGAGGAATCAGCCCCAGCATTTT. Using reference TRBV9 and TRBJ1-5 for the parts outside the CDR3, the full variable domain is DSGVTQTPKHLITATGQRVTLRCSPRSGDLSVYWYQQSLDQGLQFLIQYYNGEERAKGNILERFSAQQFPDLHSELNLSSLELGDSALYFCASSVDGRNQPQHFGDGTRLSIL.

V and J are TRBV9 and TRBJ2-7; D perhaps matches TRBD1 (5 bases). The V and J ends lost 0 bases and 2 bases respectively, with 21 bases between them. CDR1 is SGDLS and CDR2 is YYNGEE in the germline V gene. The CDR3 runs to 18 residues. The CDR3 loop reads CASSVGVGQFGRTYEQYF. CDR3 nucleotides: TGTGCCAGCAGCGTAGGGGTGGGGCAGTTTGGTAGAACCTACGAGCAGTACTTC.

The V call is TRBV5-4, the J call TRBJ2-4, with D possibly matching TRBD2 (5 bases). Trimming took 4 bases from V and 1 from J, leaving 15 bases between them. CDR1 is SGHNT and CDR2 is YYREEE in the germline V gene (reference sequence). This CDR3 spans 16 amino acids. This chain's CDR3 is CASSGPLGPAKNIQYF. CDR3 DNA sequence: TGTGCCAGCAGCGGACCACTAGGTCCGGCCAAAAACATTCAGTACTTC.

CDR3 DNA: TGCGCCAGCAGCTTGCGCTCCGTCGACTACACCTTC. As protein: CASSLRSVDYTF. V is TRBV5-1 and J is TRBJ1-2; D gene unclear. Germline CDR1 reads SGHRS; CDR2 reads YFSETQ. V lost 1 base, J lost 10 bases, and 11 bases lay in between. The CDR3 length is 12 residues.

The CDR3 protein is CASSPFPTAASEQYF. The CDR3 nucleotides read TGTGCCAGCTCACCTTTCCCAACCGCGGCCTCCGAGCAGTACTTC. The rearrangement joins TRBV18 to TRBJ2-7, with unresolved D. Germline V gene sequence: CDR1 KGHSH, CDR2 LQKENI. V was trimmed by 3 bases and J by 6 bases, leaving 18 bases between them. CDR3 length: 15 amino acids. The full variable domain, its missing parts supplied by reference TRBV18 and TRBJ2-7, is NAGVMQNPRHLVRRRGQEARLRCSPMKGHSHVYWYRQLPEEGLKFMVYLQKENIIDESGMPKERFSAEFPKEGPSILRIQQVVRGDSAAYFCASSPFPTAASEQYFGPGTRLTVT.

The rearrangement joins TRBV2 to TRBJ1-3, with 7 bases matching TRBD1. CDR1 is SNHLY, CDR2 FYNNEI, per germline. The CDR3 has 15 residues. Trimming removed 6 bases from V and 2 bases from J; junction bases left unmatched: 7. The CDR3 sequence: CASSISGGAGNTIYF. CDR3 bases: TGTGCCAGCAGCATCTCAGGGGGGGCTGGAAACACCATATATTTT.

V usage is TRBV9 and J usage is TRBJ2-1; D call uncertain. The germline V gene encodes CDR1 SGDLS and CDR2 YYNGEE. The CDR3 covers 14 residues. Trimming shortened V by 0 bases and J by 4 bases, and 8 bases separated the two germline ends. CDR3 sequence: CASSVGDTYNEQFF. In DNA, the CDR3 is TGTGCCAGCAGCGTAGGTGACACGTACAATGAGCAGTTCTTC.

CDR3 DNA sequence: TGCGCCAGCAGCTTGACGGGGAGGCTAGCGGGAGATAATGAGCAGTTCTTC. Amino acid sequence: CASSLTGRLAGDNEQFF. This chain connects TRBV5-1 to TRBJ2-1; 10 bases match TRBD2. This CDR3 has 17 residues. In germline, CDR1 is SGHRS, CDR2 YFSETQ. V was pared by 1 base and J by 7 bases, with 11 bases of the junction left unmatched.

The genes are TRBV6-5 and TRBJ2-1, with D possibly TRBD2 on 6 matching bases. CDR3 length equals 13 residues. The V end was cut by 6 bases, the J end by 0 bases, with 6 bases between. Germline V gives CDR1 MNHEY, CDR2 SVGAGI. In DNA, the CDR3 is TGTGCCAGCAGGGAGGGCTCCTACAATGAGCAGTTCTTC. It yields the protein CASREGSYNEQFF.

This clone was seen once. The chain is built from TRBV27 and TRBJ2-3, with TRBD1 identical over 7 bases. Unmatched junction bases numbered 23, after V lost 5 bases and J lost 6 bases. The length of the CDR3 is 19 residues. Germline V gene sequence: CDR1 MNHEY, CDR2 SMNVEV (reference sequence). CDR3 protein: CASSNLLTIQGHDPDTQYF. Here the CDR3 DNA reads TGTGCCAGCAGTAATCTCCTAACCATACAGGGGCACGACCCGGATACGCAGTATTTT.

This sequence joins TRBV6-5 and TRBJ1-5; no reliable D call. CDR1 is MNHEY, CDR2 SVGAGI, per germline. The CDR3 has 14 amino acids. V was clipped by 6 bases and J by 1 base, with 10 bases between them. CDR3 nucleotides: TGTGCCAGCAGCATATCCCGAAGCAATCAGCCCCAGCATTTT. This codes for CASSISRSNQPQHF.

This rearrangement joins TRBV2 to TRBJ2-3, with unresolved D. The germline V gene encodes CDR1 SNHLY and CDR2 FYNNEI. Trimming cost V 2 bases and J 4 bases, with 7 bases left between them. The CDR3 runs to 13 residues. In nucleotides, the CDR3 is TGTGCCAGCAGTGAATTTCCAGCAGATACGCAGTATTTT. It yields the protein CASSEFPADTQYF.

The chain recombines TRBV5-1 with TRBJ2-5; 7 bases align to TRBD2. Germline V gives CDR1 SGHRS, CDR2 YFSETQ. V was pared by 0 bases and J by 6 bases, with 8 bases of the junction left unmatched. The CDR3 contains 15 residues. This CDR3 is CASSLEFGGMKTQYF. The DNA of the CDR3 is TGCGCCAGCAGCTTGGAATTCGGGGGGATGAAGACCCAGTACTTC.

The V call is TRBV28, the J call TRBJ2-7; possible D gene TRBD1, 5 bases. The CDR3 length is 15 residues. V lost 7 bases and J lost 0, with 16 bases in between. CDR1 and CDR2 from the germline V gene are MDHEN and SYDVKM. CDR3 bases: TGTGCCAGCACCCCTGGGGCGGTTAGCTCCTACGAGCAGTACTTC. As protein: CASTPGAVSSYEQYF.

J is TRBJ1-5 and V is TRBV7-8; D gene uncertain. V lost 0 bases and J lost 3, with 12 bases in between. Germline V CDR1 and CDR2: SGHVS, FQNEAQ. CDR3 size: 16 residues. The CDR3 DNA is TGTGCCAGCAGCTTAGCTCTCTTCTCCGACAATCAGCCCCAGCATTTT. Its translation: CASSLALFSDNQPQHF.